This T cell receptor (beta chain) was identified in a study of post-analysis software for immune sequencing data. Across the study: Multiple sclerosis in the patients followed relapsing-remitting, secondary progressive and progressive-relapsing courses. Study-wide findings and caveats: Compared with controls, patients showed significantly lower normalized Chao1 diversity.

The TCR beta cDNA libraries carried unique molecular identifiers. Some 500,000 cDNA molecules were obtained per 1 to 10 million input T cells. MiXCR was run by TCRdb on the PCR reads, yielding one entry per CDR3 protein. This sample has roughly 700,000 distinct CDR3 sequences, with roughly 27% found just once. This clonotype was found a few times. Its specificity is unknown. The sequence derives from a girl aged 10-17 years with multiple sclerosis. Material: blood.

The CDR3 nucleotides read TGTGCCAGCAGCCCCGACGGAGCGAACACTGAAGCTTTCTTT. It is translated as CASSPDGANTEAFF. The chain couples TRBV7-2 to TRBJ1-1; D unresolved. The V gene's germline CDR1 is SGHTA and CDR2 FQGNSA. Trimming left V 5 bases short and J 1 base short, with 11 bases between. The CDR3 has 14 residues.